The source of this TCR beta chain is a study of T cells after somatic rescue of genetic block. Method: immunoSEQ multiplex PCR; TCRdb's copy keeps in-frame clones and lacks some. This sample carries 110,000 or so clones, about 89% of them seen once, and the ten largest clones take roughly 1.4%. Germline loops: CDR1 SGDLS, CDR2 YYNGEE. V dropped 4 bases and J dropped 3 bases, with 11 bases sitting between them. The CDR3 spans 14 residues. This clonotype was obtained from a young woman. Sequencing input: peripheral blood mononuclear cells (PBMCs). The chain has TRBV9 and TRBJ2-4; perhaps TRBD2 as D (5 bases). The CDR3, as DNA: TGTGCCAGCAGCACCGGGGTCGGCAAAAACATTCAGTACTTC. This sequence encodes CASSTGVGKNIQYF.